This T cell receptor beta chain was obtained from a study of OX40 agonist ivuxolimab in advanced cancers. On this clone itself: An end of the junction does not agree with germline; a read error may underlie this.

The assay was immunoSEQ multiplex PCR, and TCRdb's table has in-frame clones only and misses some. The repertoire holds 60,000 to 90,000 clones, roughly 90% seen once, with 0.3% to 0.45% in the top ten. Germline loops: CDR1 SEHNR, CDR2 FQNEAQ (reference sequence). This CDR3 region has 13 residues. The sequence was collected from an adult with an advanced solid tumor such as melanoma, head and neck, liver or kidney cancer. Sequencing used CD4+ or CD8+ T cells sorted from blood, obtained in a trial of the OX40 agonist ivuxolimab. V and J are TRBV7-9 and TRBJ2-4; 8 bases are a match to TRBD2. The CDR3 region is CASSLDGGAYKTF. For the CDR3, the DNA is TGTGCCAGCAGCTTAGACGGGGGGGCCTACAAAACCTTC.